This TCR beta chain was sequenced in a study of CD8 T cells in ankylosing spondylitis. This clonotype was seen a handful of times. Its antigen is currently unknown. General study results and limits: Disease-linked clones reportedly showed significant enrichment in matched ankylosing spondylitis synovial fluid. Disease-linked clones were CD8+ and relatively rare in peripheral blood. Characteristic of ankylosing spondylitis blood, it appeared, was a TCR beta motif comprising fewer than 10 highly homologous variants.

It was by quantitative 5'-RACE with molecular barcodes that TCR beta libraries were made. From the 5' RACE reads, TCRdb called clonotypes with MiXCR, one entry per CDR3 protein. The repertoire holds just over 350,000 distinct CDR3 sequences, with roughly 22% as singletons. CDR3 length: 14 residues. Germline CDR1 reads SQVTM; CDR2 reads ANQGSEA. V was cut by 3 bases and J by 0 bases, with 12 bases left in between. The gene calls are TRBV29-1 and TRBJ2-7; D is possibly TRBD1 (5 bases). The sequencing input was blood, either unsorted or a sorted T cell fraction (not recorded which). This TCR derives from a male donor with ankylosing spondylitis or in good health (not recorded which). CDR3 loop: CSVDQGYNSYEQYF. For the CDR3, the DNA is TGCAGCGTTGATCAGGGTTACAACTCCTACGAGCAGTACTTC.